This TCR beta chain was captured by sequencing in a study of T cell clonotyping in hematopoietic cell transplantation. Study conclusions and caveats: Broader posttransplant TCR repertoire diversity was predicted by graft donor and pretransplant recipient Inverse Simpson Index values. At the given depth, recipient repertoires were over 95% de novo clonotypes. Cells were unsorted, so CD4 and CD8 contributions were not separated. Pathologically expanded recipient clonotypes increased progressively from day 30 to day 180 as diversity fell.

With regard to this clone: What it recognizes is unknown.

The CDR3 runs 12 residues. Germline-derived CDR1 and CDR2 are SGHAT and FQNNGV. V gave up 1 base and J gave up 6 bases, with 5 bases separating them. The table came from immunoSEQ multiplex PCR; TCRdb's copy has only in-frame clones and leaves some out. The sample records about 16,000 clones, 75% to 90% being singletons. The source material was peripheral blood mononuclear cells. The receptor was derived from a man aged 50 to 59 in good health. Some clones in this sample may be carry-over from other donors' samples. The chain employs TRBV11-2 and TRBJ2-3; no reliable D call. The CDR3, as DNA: TGTGCCAGCAGCTTAGTTGCCGATACGCAGTATTTT. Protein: CASSLVADTQYF.